The entry below describes one T cell receptor beta chain. Its antigen is as yet unknown. The record originates from a study of T-cell memory formation after mild COVID-19. Study-level background: The TCR clusters were mostly specific to one donor. Study-wide points: Researchers report contracting CD4+ clones mostly in CM and EM, with CD8+ clones in EMRA. The pre-infection memory compartment contained some responding clones, suggesting cross-reactive memory joined.

TCRdb reprocessed the 5' RACE reads via MiXCR and lists one record per CDR3 protein. The sample shows 300,000 to 350,000 distinct CDR3 sequences, roughly 13% of them seen only once. The sample taken for sequencing was PBMCs or a T cell subset sorted from them (not recorded which). The TCR sequence derives from a man between 18 and 29 years old who had mild COVID-19 (a few samples of this study predate the infection). Cell type and time point are not known.

CDR3 DNA: TGTGCCACCAGCAGAGTTGGGACAGGTAGTCTATACTCCTACGAGCAGTACTTC. Translation: CATSRVGTGSLYSYEQYF. V and J are TRBV15 and TRBJ2-7, with 8 bases matching TRBD1. CDR3 length equals 18 residues. J lost 0 bases, V lost 1 base, and 11 bases had no gene match. CDR1 is LNHNV, CDR2 YYDKDF, per germline (reference sequence).